The T cell receptor beta chain described here comes from a study of response to subunit inactivated influenza vaccine (dated by TCRdb to the late 2010s). Regarding the study in general: Deep quantitative profiling of the T cell receptor repertoire was used in the study to follow responses to a trivalent subunit inactivated influenza vaccine.

On this clonotype itself: This receptor's antigen is unknown. The sample holds no much larger clone one base away, and base qualities are not on file.

The study at large found these results: The authors suggested that each seasonal influenza vaccination may recruit only a limited number of new T cells.

According to the study, the label for this sample's time point signals: more than 35 days after influenza vaccine administration. The junction carries 12 bases between V and J, which are trimmed by 5 bases and 1 base respectively. The CDR3 measures 14 amino acids from cysteine to phenylalanine. Only the CDR3 DNA is retained, 42 bases long and in frame from the first base. Taken from the germline V gene, the CDR1 and CDR2 loops are SGHTA and FQGNSA. Preparation of the library involved RT-PCR. Sequencing instrument: Illumina HiSeq 2500. In TCRdb, the public reads were trimmed at Q25 with fastp and aligned with MiXCR, with productive beta chains retained. Rows with a matching CDR3 protein are joined into one entry that keeps the most common DNA and genes. The sample table shows some 500,000 distinct CDR3 sequences, and 10% to 15% are seen once. Of the sample, around 13% is held by the ten largest clones.

The chain was built from TRBV7-2 and TRBJ2-7, with the D segment identity uncertain. Sequenced material: PBMCs from blood, taken around seven weeks after vaccination. The clonotype originates from a man aged 45-65 years who received an inactivated influenza vaccine. Donor details come from another sample of the same person, matched by shared clones. The bases are TGTGCCAGCAGCACCCTCCAGATTTCCTACGAGCAGTACTTC. It codes for CASSTLQISYEQYF.